This TCR beta chain was recorded in a study of regulatory T cells in long-lasting Graves disease. Overall study findings and caveats: Peripheral blood was the sole material, not thyroid tissue. There were preferences for TRBV28, TRBJ1-2 and TRBJ2-5 in persistent disease.

Specified time point: newly diagnosed GD, antithyroid drugs for less than 3 months. PBMCs provided the RNA from which the TCR library was made. In the case of this clonotype: Its antigen is currently unknown.

CDR1 is LGHDT and CDR2 is YNNKEL in the germline V gene (reference sequence). V lost 1 base and J 7 bases, leaving 16 bases between the germline ends. There are 16 residues in the CDR3. HTBI primers from iRepertoire and Arm-PCR of CDR3 regions yielded the TCR beta libraries. Each CDR3 protein gets one entry after TCRdb re-called the multiplex PCR reads with MiXCR. The sample carries some 460,000 distinct CDR3 sequences, 15% to 20% recorded once. These data were likewise used in another study, on T cells in Graves' hyperthyroidism and ophthalmopathy.

This clonotype originated in a man aged 35-49 years with Graves disease. This sample comprised peripheral blood mononuclear cells (PBMCs), obtained at new diagnosis, from a patient treated with antithyroid drugs. The chain carries TRBV3-1 and TRBJ2-2; maybe TRBD1 (6 bases). The CDR3 here is CASSQGWGPLSGELFF. The CDR3 region has the DNA TGTGCCAGCAGCCAAGGTTGGGGGCCCTTAAGCGGGGAGCTGTTTTTT.